These 28 T cell receptor beta chains came from one sample sequenced in a study of T-cell memory formation after mild COVID-19. In TCRdb, the 5' RACE reads were re-called with MiXCR into one record per CDR3 protein. The table lists approximately 230,000 distinct CDR3 sequences, roughly 15% of them singletons. Input material: PBMCs or a T cell subset sorted from them (not recorded which). The receptors shown here come from a man aged 18 to 30 who had mild COVID-19 (a few samples of this study predate the infection). Cell type and time point are not known.

This clonotype was counted between two and nine times. This chain's CDR3 is CASRSYEGLFPVTQYF. CDR3 nucleotides: TGTGCCAGCAGATCCTATGAGGGACTCTTTCCAGTTACGCAGTATTTT. The V and J genes are TRBV6-2 or TRBV6-3 and TRBJ2-3; tentative D call: TRBD2 (6 bases). Trimming removed 6 bases at V and 8 bases at J, with 24 bases between. In germline, CDR1 is MNHEY, CDR2 SVGEGT. The CDR3 totals 16 residues.

The chain carries TRBV5-1 and TRBJ2-1; no clear D gene. Trimming stripped 7 bases from V and 0 bases from J, with 14 bases between. Germline V CDR1 and CDR2: SGHRS, YFSETQ. The CDR3 consists of 15 residues. CDR3 residues: CASSGRQSSYNEQFF. For the CDR3, the DNA is TGCGCCAGCTCAGGCCGCCAAAGCTCCTACAATGAGCAGTTCTTC.

V gene TRBV12-3 or TRBV12-4 combines with J gene TRBJ1-5, with a tentative D call TRBD1 (6 bases). This CDR3 spans 17 amino acids. The V end was cut by 4 bases, the J end by 1 base, with 17 bases between. As DNA, the CDR3 is TGTGCCAGCAGTTCCGGGTCGGGGGCCGTAAGCAATCAGCCCCAGCATTTT. It encodes CASSSGSGAVSNQPQHF.

This clonotype was counted a few times. The chain recombines TRBV5-5 with TRBJ2-3; the D is unclear. V was trimmed by 0 bases and J by 2 bases, leaving 10 bases between them. Germline-derived CDR1 and CDR2 are SGHKS and YYEKEE (reference sequence). The CDR3 sequence is 15 residues long. The CDR3 DNA reads as TGTGCCAGCAGCTTGGGCCCCATCTCCACAGATACGCAGTATTTT. The encoded protein is CASSLGPISTDTQYF.

This clonotype was picked up a small number of times. The V call is TRBV5-6, the J call TRBJ1-4; weak D call: TRBD1 (6 bases). Germline V gives CDR1 SGHDT, CDR2 YYEEEE. The length of the CDR3 is 15 residues. Trimming left V 4 bases short and J 7 bases short, with 17 bases between. The chain's CDR3 is CASSDITGTAEKLFF. Here the CDR3 DNA reads TGTGCCAGCAGCGACATTACAGGGACGGCTGAAAAACTGTTTTTT.

This chain connects TRBV10-2 to TRBJ2-3; D unresolved. This CDR3 is built from 13 residues. Germline CDR1 is WSHSY and CDR2 is SAAADI. Trimming took off 6 bases at V and 2 bases at J, with 9 bases between the two ends. The CDR3 region is CASRVLNTDTQYF. Here the CDR3 DNA reads TGCGCCAGCAGGGTGCTCAACACAGATACGCAGTATTTT.

CDR3 coding DNA: TGCGCCAGCAGCTTGGGGGGTGTCAGCGGGGGGAGCACAGATACGCAGTATTTT. Translating gives CASSLGGVSGGSTDTQYF. This chain links TRBV5-1 with TRBJ2-3; 9 bases fit TRBD2. The trim removed 0 bases at V and 0 bases at J, leaving 8 bases unmatched. Looked up from germline, CDR1 is SGHRS and CDR2 is YFSETQ. The CDR3 has 18 amino acids.

This clonotype was counted only a few times. The rearrangement joins TRBV5-1 to TRBJ2-3; 12 bases are shared with TRBD2. There are 16 residues in the CDR3. V shed 1 base and J 5 bases; nucleotides not matched to a gene: 5. Germline values: CDR1 SGHRS, CDR2 YFSETQ. The DNA of the CDR3 is TGCGCCAGCAGCTTGAGTGCTAGCGGGGGGGAAGATACGCAGTATTTT. Amino acids: CASSLSASGGEDTQYF.

CDR3 sequence (DNA): TGTGCCAGCAGCTTGGGATCCGGGGGGGCCGGCAATCAGCCCCAGCATTTT. Its protein product is CASSLGSGGAGNQPQHF. The genes are TRBV5-6 and TRBJ1-5; possible D gene TRBD1, 6 bases. This CDR3 comprises 17 residues. CDR1 and CDR2 from the germline V gene are SGHDT and YYEEEE. Trimming shortened V by 0 bases and J by 2 bases, and 15 bases separated the two germline ends.

Ten or more counts support this clonotype. The V gene is TRBV12-3 or TRBV12-4, the J gene TRBJ2-1; TRBD1 might be the D (5 bases). CDR3 length: 15 amino acids. With 3 bases removed from V and 1 base from J, the gap between germline ends came to 10 bases. The DNA for the CDR3 is TGTGCCAGCAGTTTTAGGGGAAAATCCTACAATGAGCAGTTCTTC. It is translated as CASSFRGKSYNEQFF.

This clonotype has a handful of counts. V usage is TRBV18 and J usage is TRBJ1-2, with 7 positions matching TRBD1. Trimming cost V 3 bases and J 0 bases; bases outside gene matches: 7. Germline V CDR1 and CDR2: KGHSH, LQKENI. This CDR3 region has 16 residues. The CDR3 bases are TGTGCCAGCTCACCCCAGGGGGGACAGACTAACTATGGCTACACCTTC. It is translated as CASSPQGGQTNYGYTF.

The chain recombines TRBV5-1 with TRBJ2-1; 9 bases are shared with TRBD2. J was trimmed by 7 bases and V by 4 bases; bases with no gene match: 6. The germline gives CDR1 SGHRS, CDR2 YFSETQ. The CDR3 totals 14 residues. The CDR3 loop is CASSRGGASNEQFF. The CDR3 nucleotides read TGCGCCAGCAGCCGCGGGGGGGCATCGAATGAGCAGTTCTTC.

Only a few counts were recorded for this clonotype. The rearrangement links TRBV12-3 or TRBV12-4 to TRBJ1-1; TRBD1 matches at 8 bases. Trimming took 5 bases from V and 5 from J; bases not matched to a gene: 7. The CDR3 has 14 amino acids. The CDR3 region is CASSPQGVRTEAFF. The CDR3 DNA reads as TGTGCCAGCAGTCCACAGGGGGTTAGGACTGAAGCTTTCTTT.

This clonotype was detected only a few times. The V and J genes are TRBV15 and TRBJ1-2; no reliable D call. CDR1 is LNHNV, CDR2 YYDKDF, per germline (reference sequence). The CDR3 is made up of 15 amino acids. Trimming took off 1 base at V and 4 bases at J, with 13 bases between the two ends. In DNA, the CDR3 is TGTGCCACCAGCAGAGTGCGGTCCTCGGGCTATGGCTACACCTTC. It specifies CATSRVRSSGYGYTF.

This clonotype was counted only a few times. This chain links TRBV6-1 with TRBJ2-5; a possible D gene is TRBD1 (5 bases). The CDR3 contains 14 residues. Germline lookup yields CDR1 MNHNS and CDR2 SASEGT. V shed 2 bases and J shed 4 bases, with 11 bases lying between them. The CDR3 bases are TGTGCCAGCAGTGAAAATTGGGGCGCAGAGACCCAGTACTTC. This gives the protein CASSENWGAETQYF.

There are many counts of this clonotype. This rearrangement joins TRBV6-2 or TRBV6-3 to TRBJ2-5; D remains ambiguous. V dropped 2 bases and J dropped 5 bases, with 6 bases sitting between them. The CDR3 is 12 residues long. Germline-derived CDR1 and CDR2 are MNHEY and SVGEGT. The DNA of the CDR3 is TGTGCCAGCAGTTACACAGCGGAGACCCAGTACTTC. Encoded protein: CASSYTAETQYF.

Only a few counts were recorded for this clonotype. V gene TRBV4-2 combines with J gene TRBJ2-2; TRBD1 matches at 7 bases. Trimming took 4 bases from V and 4 from J; bases not matched to a gene: 6. The CDR3 is made up of 15 amino acids. Per the germline V gene, CDR1 is LGHNA and CDR2 is YNFKEQ. CDR3 loop: CASSLFNRGTGELFF. CDR3 nucleotide sequence: TGTGCCAGCAGCCTATTCAACAGGGGCACCGGGGAGCTGTTTTTT.

The gene calls are TRBV12-3 or TRBV12-4 and TRBJ1-1; D unclear. This CDR3 has 11 residues. Trimming cost V 3 bases and J 11 bases, with 10 bases left between them. The CDR3 DNA reads as TGTGCCAGCAGTTTTCGGAGGGAGGCTTTCTTT. It specifies CASSFRREAFF.

This clonotype was seen a few times. The chain is built from TRBV6-2 or TRBV6-3 and TRBJ1-1; TRBD1 agrees at 8 bases. The CDR3 is made up of 12 amino acids. V dropped 5 bases and J dropped 6; count of bases not matched to a gene: 2. Germline loops: CDR1 MNHEY, CDR2 SVGEGT. DNA of the CDR3: TGTGCCAGCAGTCAGGGGGCTGCTGAAGCTTTCTTT. Protein product: CASSQGAAEAFF.

J is TRBJ1-5 and V is TRBV6-5; a possible D gene is TRBD1 (5 bases). CDR1 and CDR2 from the germline V gene are MNHEY and SVGAGI. The CDR3 consists of 18 residues. Trimming pared 6 bases from V and 5 bases from J, leaving 26 bases between. CDR3 nucleotides: TGTGCCAGCAGCCTTGAAGTAGGGAGACAGCCACTTGATCAGCCCCAGCATTTT. It is translated as CASSLEVGRQPLDQPQHF.

The rearrangement links TRBV6-5 to TRBJ2-1; no definite D call. This CDR3 has 15 residues. Germline CDR1 and CDR2: MNHEY and SVGAGI. V gave up 3 bases and J gave up 4 bases, with 13 bases separating them. The CDR3 loop is CASSYTPGTYNEQFF. CDR3 DNA: TGTGCCAGCAGTTATACCCCTGGTACTTACAATGAGCAGTTCTTC.

This clonotype was observed a handful of times. The J gene is TRBJ2-1, the V gene TRBV7-3; 7 bases fit TRBD1. The ends lost 6 bases at V and 5 bases at J; junction bases unmatched: 7. This CDR3 region has 14 residues. Per germline, CDR1 SGHTA and CDR2 FQGTGA. In DNA form, the CDR3 reads TGTGCCAGCAGGGATCCGGGACAGCACAATGAGCAGTTCTTC. This encodes CASRDPGQHNEQFF.

The V call is TRBV12-3 or TRBV12-4, the J call TRBJ1-4; 7 bases are a match to TRBD1. Trimming cost V 7 bases and J 7 bases; bases outside gene matches: 15. The CDR3 has 16 residues. The CDR3 protein is CASTLNPGGTGEKLFF. CDR3 in DNA: TGTGCCAGCACTCTAAACCCAGGGGGAACAGGTGAAAAACTGTTTTTT.

The chain carries TRBV15 and TRBJ1-5; 8 nucleotides align to TRBD1. This CDR3 is built from 15 residues. Germline CDR1 and CDR2: LNHNV and YYDKDF (reference sequence). The V gene end was trimmed by 3 bases and the J gene end by 5 bases; junction bases not matched to a gene: 6. In nucleotides, the CDR3 is TGTGCCACCAGCAGTGATACAGGGGGAGATCAGCCCCAGCATTTT. This encodes CATSSDTGGDQPQHF. Drawing the rest from reference TRBV15 and TRBJ1-5, the complete variable domain is DAMVIQNPRYQVTQFGKPVTLSCSQTLNHNVMYWYQQKSSQAPKLLFHYYDKDFNNEADTPDNFQSRRPNTSFCFLDIRSPGLGDTAMYLCATSSDTGGDQPQHFGDGTRLSIL.

This clonotype was observed a handful of times. This chain joins TRBV4-1 and TRBJ1-1; TRBD1 is a possible D gene (5 bases). The CDR3 spans 16 residues. V lost 1 base and J lost 3, with 15 bases in between. The V gene's germline CDR1 is MGHRA and CDR2 YSYEKL. The CDR3 DNA reads as TGCGCCAGCAGCCAAGGACCTGGGGGGAGCGACACTGAAGCTTTCTTT. Translating it yields CASSQGPGGSDTEAFF.

There are a few counts of this clonotype. The chain employs TRBV7-9 and TRBJ2-5; 8 bases agree with TRBD2. The germline V gene has CDR1 SEHNR and CDR2 FQNEAQ (reference sequence). The CDR3 consists of 15 residues. With V trimmed by 5 bases and J by 5 bases, 10 bases remained unmatched. CDR3 in DNA: TGTGCCAGCAGCACCCCAGCCGGGAGGGTGGAGACCCAGTACTTC. Residues: CASSTPAGRVETQYF. Based on the CDR3 plus reference TRBV7-9 and TRBJ2-5, the full variable domain is DTGVSQNPRHKITKRGQNVTFRCDPISEHNRLYWYRQTLGQGPEFLTYFQNEAQLEKSRLLSDRFSAERPKGSFSTLEIQRTEQGDSAMYLCASSTPAGRVETQYFGPGTRLLVL.

This chain joins TRBV20-1 and TRBJ1-1; D not resolved. The CDR3 spans 12 residues. CDR1 is DFQATT, CDR2 SNEGSKA, per germline (reference sequence). Deletions cut 4 bases from V and 4 bases from J, with 10 bases between. This CDR3 reads CSAISGITEAFF. CDR3 nucleotide sequence: TGCAGTGCTATCTCGGGTATCACTGAAGCTTTCTTT.

This clonotype was picked up many times. The rearrangement links TRBV28 to TRBJ2-7; 7 nucleotides align to TRBD1. With 4 bases clipped from V and 4 bases from J, the junction kept 4 bases outside the gene matches. CDR1 and CDR2 (germline): MDHEN, SYDVKM. The CDR3 spans 13 residues. CDR3 residues: CASSSGQEYEQYV. The CDR3 DNA is TGTGCCAGCAGTTCCGGACAGGAGTACGAGCAGTACGTC.